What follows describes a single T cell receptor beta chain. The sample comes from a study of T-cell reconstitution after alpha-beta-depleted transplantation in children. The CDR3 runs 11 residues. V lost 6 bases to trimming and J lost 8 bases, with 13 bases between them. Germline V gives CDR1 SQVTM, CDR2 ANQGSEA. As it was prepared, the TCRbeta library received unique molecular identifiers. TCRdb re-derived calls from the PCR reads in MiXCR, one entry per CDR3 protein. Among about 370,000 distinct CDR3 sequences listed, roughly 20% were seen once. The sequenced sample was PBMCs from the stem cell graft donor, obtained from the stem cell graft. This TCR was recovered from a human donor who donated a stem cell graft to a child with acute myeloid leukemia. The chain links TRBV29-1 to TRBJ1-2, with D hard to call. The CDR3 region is CSVNTRVGYTF. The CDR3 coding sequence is TGCAGCGTGAATACTAGAGTAGGCTACACCTTC.